This T cell receptor (beta chain) is drawn from a study of CD8+ T cells in alopecia areata. Following RNA extraction, reverse transcription yielded cDNA that acted as the sequencing template. Data came from immunoSEQ multiplex PCR; TCRdb stores just in-frame clones and leaves some out. This sample yields under 300,000 clones, of which roughly two thirds are seen a single time; around 1.2% belongs to the top ten. CDR1 SQVTM and CDR2 ANQGSEA come from the germline V gene. Deletions cut 4 bases from V and 1 base from J, with 7 bases between. The CDR3 consists of 12 residues. Study-level results: When scalp samples are sequenced, resident alphabeta T cells of normal skin are also captured.

There are a few counts of this clone. Its antigen is as yet unknown. The clonotype was recovered from a human donor with alopecia areata. The input for sequencing was CD4+ T cells sorted from blood, taken at week 0. V gene TRBV29-1 combines with J gene TRBJ2-5; D not certain. The CDR3 loop is CSVGTAQETQYF. In DNA, the CDR3 is TGCAGCGTTGGCACAGCCCAAGAGACCCAGTACTTC.